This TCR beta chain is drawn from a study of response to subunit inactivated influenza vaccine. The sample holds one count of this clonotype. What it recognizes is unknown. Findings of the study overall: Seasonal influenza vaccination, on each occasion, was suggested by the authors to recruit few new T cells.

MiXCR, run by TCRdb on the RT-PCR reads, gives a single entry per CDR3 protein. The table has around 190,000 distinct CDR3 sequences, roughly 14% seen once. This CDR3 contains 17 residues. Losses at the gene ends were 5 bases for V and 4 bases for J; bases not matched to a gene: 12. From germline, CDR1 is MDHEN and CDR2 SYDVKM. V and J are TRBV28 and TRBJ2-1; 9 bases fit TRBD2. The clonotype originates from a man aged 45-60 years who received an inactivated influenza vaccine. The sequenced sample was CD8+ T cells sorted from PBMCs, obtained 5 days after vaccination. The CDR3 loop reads CASSRILPAGGYNEQFF. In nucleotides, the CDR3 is TGTGCCAGCAGTCGGATCCTTCCAGCGGGGGGTTACAATGAGCAGTTCTTC. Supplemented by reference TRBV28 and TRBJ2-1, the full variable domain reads DVKVTQSSRYLVKRTGEKVFLECVQDMDHENMFWYRQDPGLGLRLIYFSYDVKMKEKGDIPEGYSVSREKKERFSLILESASTNQTSMYLCASSRILPAGGYNEQFFGPGTRLTVL.